Below are 23 T cell receptor beta chains sequenced from a single sample in a study of shared clonotypes between healthy human individuals. Repertoires were generated with immunoSEQ multiplex PCR, while TCRdb's copy carries only in-frame clones and drops some. The repertoire holds roughly 2,300,000 clones, under 95% seen once, with approximately 0.4% in the top ten. Sample: naive CD4+ T cells from PBMCs. The subset here: CD45RA+ positively selected. All receptors derive from a young man in good health. Some clones in this sample may be carry-over from other donors' samples.

The rearrangement uses TRBV7-2 and TRBJ2-3, with 7 nucleotides matching TRBD2. Trimming removed 4 bases from V and 2 bases from J; junction bases left unmatched: 12. This CDR3 spans 17 amino acids. Per the germline V gene, CDR1 is SGHTA and CDR2 is FQGNSA. In DNA, the CDR3 is TGTGCCAGCAGCTCCCTGGGGGAGGGTAGGTCCACAGATACGCAGTATTTT. Translation: CASSSLGEGRSTDTQYF.

This CDR3 is CASSPIGTAYNEQFF. CDR3 DNA: TGTGCCAGCTCACCAATTGGGACGGCGTACAATGAGCAGTTCTTC. This chain links TRBV18 with TRBJ2-1; D may correspond to TRBD1 or TRBD2 (5 bases each). Germline V CDR1 and CDR2: KGHSH, LQKENI. The CDR3 extends over 15 amino acids. V lost 2 bases and J 4 bases, leaving 12 bases between the germline ends. The full variable domain, its missing parts supplied by reference TRBV18 and TRBJ2-1, is NAGVMQNPRHLVRRRGQEARLRCSPMKGHSHVYWYRQLPEEGLKFMVYLQKENIIDESGMPKERFSAEFPKEGPSILRIQQVVRGDSAAYFCASSPIGTAYNEQFFGPGTRLTVL.

The chain has TRBV5-1 and TRBJ2-7, with TRBD2 matching 13 bases. Per germline, CDR1 SGHRS and CDR2 YFSETQ. The V segment lost 7 bases and the J segment 2 bases; nucleotides outside the gene matches: 6. The CDR3 is 15 residues long. The CDR3 region has the DNA TGCGCCAGCCGGACTAGCGGGAGATCGACCTACGAGCAGTACTTC. It encodes CASRTSGRSTYEQYF.

The chain is built from TRBV2 and TRBJ2-5, with 10 bases fitting TRBD1. With 6 bases clipped from V and 4 bases from J, the junction kept 11 bases outside the gene matches. Per germline, CDR1 SNHLY and CDR2 FYNNEI. The CDR3 runs 16 residues. The CDR3 nucleotides are TGTGCCAGCAGCCACTTCTCGGGACAGGGGTTAGAGACCCAGTACTTC. Protein sequence: CASSHFSGQGLETQYF.

The V call is TRBV15, the J call TRBJ2-7, with 7 positions matching TRBD1. This CDR3 region has 14 residues. V lost 5 bases, J lost 2 bases, and 6 bases stayed unmatched. From germline, CDR1 is LNHNV and CDR2 YYDKDF (reference sequence). CDR3 in amino acids: CATSGYRGPYEQYF. The CDR3 region has the DNA TGTGCCACCAGCGGTTACAGGGGTCCCTACGAGCAGTACTTC.

This sequence joins TRBV19 and TRBJ2-2; D gene ambiguous. The germline V gene encodes CDR1 LNHDA and CDR2 SQIVND (reference sequence). CDR3 length: 12 amino acids. V was cut by 5 bases and J by 3 bases, with 4 bases left in between. CDR3 nucleotide sequence: TGTGCCAGTAGTTGGCACACCGGGGAGCTGTTTTTT. This encodes CASSWHTGELFF.

The chain employs TRBV7-2 and TRBJ1-1; D unclear. The V and J ends lost 1 base and 1 base respectively, with 10 bases between them. In germline, CDR1 is SGHTA, CDR2 FQGNSA. The CDR3 sequence is 15 residues long. CDR3 bases: TGTGCCAGCAGCTTAGGTGTAGTGACGAACACTGAAGCTTTCTTT. Amino acids: CASSLGVVTNTEAFF.

The chain is built from TRBV2 and TRBJ1-4; maybe TRBD1 (5 bases). The germline V gene has CDR1 SNHLY and CDR2 FYNNEI. The CDR3 length is 14 residues. Trimming stripped 4 bases from V and 7 bases from J, with 13 bases between. CDR3 amino acids: CASSAGGMGEKLFF. Here the CDR3 DNA reads TGTGCCAGCAGTGCTGGGGGGATGGGTGAAAAACTGTTTTTT. Variable domain in full (rest from reference TRBV2 and TRBJ1-4): EPEVTQTPSHQVTQMGQEVILRCVPISNHLYFYWYRQILGQKVEFLVSFYNNEISEKSEIFDDQFSVERPDGSNFTLKIRSTKLEDSAMYFCASSAGGMGEKLFFGSGTQLSVL.

The chain joins TRBV2 to TRBJ1-1; D perhaps matches TRBD1 (5 bases). Trimming cost V 10 bases and J 4 bases, with 19 bases left between them. This CDR3 comprises 14 residues. Germline values: CDR1 SNHLY, CDR2 FYNNEI. The CDR3 here is CATSLEGGTTEAFF. The CDR3, as DNA: TGTGCCACATCCTTAGAAGGAGGGACCACTGAAGCTTTCTTT.

This rearrangement joins TRBV5-6 to TRBJ1-5; D uncertain. Germline V gene sequence: CDR1 SGHDT, CDR2 YYEEEE. V lost 6 bases, J lost 5 bases, and 21 bases lay in between. The CDR3 runs to 16 residues. The CDR3 reads CASTVWSAGWYQPQHF. CDR3 DNA sequence: TGTGCCAGCACCGTGTGGTCGGCGGGTTGGTATCAGCCCCAGCATTTT.

Points on this clone: At one of its ends the junction is not consistent with the germline gene, which may arise from a read error. The chain carries TRBV4-3 and TRBJ2-7; 9 bases map to TRBD2. Germline lookup yields CDR1 LGHNA and CDR2 YSLEER. The CDR3 covers 13 residues. The CDR3 nucleotides are TGCGCCAGCAGCCAAGAACTAGCGGGTCCCCTCAGTTTC. It yields the protein CASSQELAGPLSF.

V and J are TRBV7-2 and TRBJ2-1, with 7 bases lining up with TRBD2. The CDR3 has 13 amino acids. V lost 8 bases to trimming and J lost 3 bases; unmatched junction nucleotides: 4. Germline-derived CDR1 and CDR2 are SGHTA and FQGNSA. This CDR3 reads CASRDYLYNEQFF. The CDR3 DNA sequence: TGTGCCAGCCGGGACTACCTCTACAATGAGCAGTTCTTC.

A note on this clone: Within the sample, other DNA sequences also encode this same CDR3. This chain links TRBV6-5 with TRBJ1-2; D is ambiguous. Germline V gene sequence: CDR1 MNHEY, CDR2 SVGAGI. With 3 bases removed from V and 7 bases from J, the gap between germline ends came to 9 bases. This CDR3 has 12 residues. The CDR3 loop is CASSYSGGGYTF. The CDR3 nucleotides are TGTGCCAGCAGTTATTCTGGCGGTGGCTACACCTTC.

The chain carries TRBV19 and TRBJ2-1, with D maybe TRBD2 (5 bases). The germline V gene has CDR1 LNHDA and CDR2 SQIVND (reference sequence). Trimming took 6 bases from V and 5 from J, leaving 17 bases between them. The CDR3 sequence is 15 residues long. CDR3 in amino acids: CASSHGRKLNNEQFF. In nucleotides, the CDR3 is TGTGCCAGTAGCCATGGGAGAAAACTTAACAATGAGCAGTTCTTC.

The J gene is TRBJ1-2, the V gene TRBV5-1, with unresolved D. Trimming pared 1 base from V and 1 base from J, leaving 17 bases between. Germline CDR1 reads SGHRS; CDR2 reads YFSETQ. The CDR3 contains 17 residues. CDR3 sequence (DNA): TGCGCCAGCAGCTTGAAGGAAGACCCCGCCCGTAACTATGGCTACACCTTC. This codes for CASSLKEDPARNYGYTF.

This clone was found a few times. The identical CDR3 is also encoded by other nucleotide sequences in the sample. V and J are TRBV19 and TRBJ2-2; the D gene is possibly TRBD1 (5 bases). The CDR3 has 13 amino acids. The V end lost 2 bases, the J end lost 6 bases, and 7 bases lay between the germline ends. The germline gives CDR1 LNHDA, CDR2 SQIVND (reference sequence). Written as DNA, the CDR3 is TGTGCCAGTAGTATAAGGGGATCCGGGGAGCTGTTTTTT. It codes for CASSIRGSGELFF. Using reference TRBV19 and TRBJ2-2 for the parts outside the CDR3, the full variable domain is DGGITQSPKYLFRKEGQNVTLSCEQNLNHDAMYWYRQDPGQGLRLIYYSQIVNDFQKGDIAEGYSVSREKKESFPLTVTSAQKNPTAFYLCASSIRGSGELFFGEGSRLTVL.

V gene TRBV5-6 combines with J gene TRBJ1-3; D is unclear. The CDR3 covers 15 residues. Germline assignment: CDR1 SGHDT and CDR2 YYEEEE. The germline V and J ends were trimmed by 0 bases and 0 bases, with 7 bases remaining between them. CDR3 sequence: CASSLGAFSGNTIYF. The DNA for the CDR3 is TGTGCCAGCAGCTTGGGGGCCTTCTCTGGAAACACCATATATTTT.

The V and J genes are TRBV7-2 and TRBJ1-1, with D unresolved. The CDR3 loop spans 15 amino acids. With 1 base removed from V and 5 bases from J, the gap between germline ends came to 14 bases. Germline CDR1 and CDR2: SGHTA and FQGNSA. Here the CDR3 DNA reads TGTGCCAGCAGCTTAGGGGATGCGGGGAGGACTGAAGCTTTCTTT. This gives the protein CASSLGDAGRTEAFF.

The genes are TRBV9 and TRBJ1-2, with D possibly TRBD1 on 5 matching bases. This CDR3 comprises 15 residues. V lost 2 bases and J lost 3, with 14 bases in between. The germline V gene encodes CDR1 SGDLS and CDR2 YYNGEE. The CDR3 region is CASSVAGISDYGYTF. In DNA form, the CDR3 reads TGTGCCAGCAGCGTCGCAGGGATCTCCGACTATGGCTACACCTTC.

The chain links TRBV5-1 to TRBJ2-7; D unresolved. The CDR3 is 13 residues long. The V and J ends lost 4 bases and 2 bases respectively, with 10 bases between them. Germline loops: CDR1 SGHRS, CDR2 YFSETQ. CDR3 sequence (DNA): TGCGCCAGCAGCGCACAAGTAACCTACGAGCAGTACTTC. Its protein product is CASSAQVTYEQYF.

This rearrangement joins TRBV7-9 to TRBJ1-2; 11 bases map to TRBD1. The CDR3 covers 14 residues. V lost 5 bases and J lost 6; bases outside the gene matches: 5. CDR1 and CDR2 (germline): SEHNR, FQNEAQ (reference sequence). CDR3 DNA sequence: TGTGCCAGCAGCCGCGGGACAGGGGGGAATGGCTACACCTTC. As protein: CASSRGTGGNGYTF.

This rearrangement joins TRBV9 to TRBJ2-1, with 11 nucleotides matching TRBD2. V dropped 4 bases and J dropped 4; count of bases not matched to a gene: 7. The CDR3 extends over 16 amino acids. CDR1 is SGDLS, CDR2 YYNGEE, per germline. CDR3 sequence reads: CASSLLGTSGYNEQFF. DNA for the CDR3: TGTGCCAGCAGCCTACTAGGGACTAGCGGATACAATGAGCAGTTCTTC.

The V gene is TRBV6-5, the J gene TRBJ2-1, with D possibly called TRBD1 or TRBD2 (5 bases each). CDR1 is MNHEY and CDR2 is SVGAGI in the germline V gene. There are 14 residues in the CDR3. Trimming removed 8 bases from V and 3 bases from J, with 14 bases in between. CDR3 protein: CASQIRDLYNEQFF. The CDR3 DNA reads as TGTGCCAGCCAGATACGGGACCTCTACAATGAGCAGTTCTTC.